The sequence of this T cell receptor (beta chain) was determined in a study of T cell responses to AZD1222 COVID-19 vaccine. Profiled with immunoSEQ multiplex PCR; TCRdb holds only in-frame clones, not every one. Here the sample spans roughly 120,000 clones, roughly nine tenths being singletons. Notes on this clone: Its matching antigen is unknown. This CDR3 is also generated by other DNA sequences in the sample.

The germline gives CDR1 MNHEY, CDR2 SVGAGI. This CDR3 contains 15 residues. With V trimmed by 5 bases and J by 7 bases, 7 bases remained unmatched. Findings and limits, study-wide: Spike-wide coverage was observed for vaccine-associated CD4 TCRs, with dominant responses at 160-218 and 743-854. Clonal diversity was possibly underestimated, and the donors were mostly white British, with more females. Unmutated variant regions are reportedly the target of nearly half of TCRs that are spike-specific.

The chain carries TRBV6-5 and TRBJ1-5, with TRBD1 matching over 11 bases. The sequencing here drew on peripheral blood, taken on day 0 of AZD1222 vaccination. The receptor was isolated from an adult in good health. For the CDR3, the DNA is TGTGCCAGCAGTCCCGGACAGGGGGCGGGGCAGCCCCAGCATTTT. Amino acid sequence: CASSPGQGAGQPQHF.